This TCR beta chain stems from a study of OX40 agonist ivuxolimab in advanced cancers. About the study: Every 2 weeks, ivuxolimab was infused into the patients intravenously at between 0.01 and 10 mg/kg. Partial responses occurred in three patients (one hepatocellular carcinoma, two cutaneous melanoma). Study conclusions and caveats: Some nonresponders additionally presented with little normalized T-cell clonal expansion.

V lost 7 bases and J lost 14; bases outside the gene matches: 16. CDR3 length equals 13 residues. The germline V gene has CDR1 SEHNR and CDR2 FQNEAQ (reference sequence). Systemic immunosuppression or a history of autoimmune disease excluded patients. Of note for this clone: Antigen: not known.

Here immunoSEQ multiplex PCR was the method, and the copy in TCRdb shows in-frame clones only, minus some. The table records some 60,000 clones, about four fifths of them present only once. Sequenced material: CD4+ or CD8+ T cells sorted from blood, taken in a trial of the OX40 agonist ivuxolimab. The rearrangement uses TRBV7-9 and TRBJ1-2; TRBD1 aligns across 7 bases. This clonotype originated in an adult with an advanced solid tumor such as melanoma, head and neck, liver or kidney cancer. CDR3 sequence reads: CASKPGQAQAETF. In DNA form, the CDR3 reads TGTGCCAGCAAACCCGGACAGGCCCAAGCGGAAACCTTC.